Following are 3 T cell receptor beta chains from one sample sequenced in a study of CD4 and CD8 cells across lung adenocarcinoma regions. TCRdb passed the PCR reads through MiXCR, listing each CDR3 protein once. Of roughly 11,000 distinct CDR3 sequences listed, approximately 53% are singletons. The sequencing sample was made of CD8+ T cells from the center of a lung tumor. The receptors stem from a female donor with lung adenocarcinoma. The CD4 and CD8 labels of this study may be unreliable.

This clonotype was recorded a few times. This chain uses TRBV6-1 with TRBJ2-7; D possibly corresponds to TRBD2 (6 bases). V dropped 11 bases and J dropped 2 bases, with 16 bases sitting between them. The V gene's germline CDR1 is MNHNS and CDR2 SASEGT. The CDR3 consists of 13 residues. The CDR3: CAALGSGAYEQYF. The CDR3 DNA is TGTGCCGCGCTGGGCTCGGGGGCCTACGAGCAGTACTTC.

This clonotype occurred many times. The chain has TRBV6-5 and TRBJ1-1; tentatively, D is TRBD1 (5 bases). CDR1 is MNHEY and CDR2 is SVGAGI in the germline V gene. V was trimmed by 2 bases and J by 1 base, leaving 14 bases between them. This CDR3 comprises 16 residues. The CDR3 sequence is CASSYRDREENTEAFF. The CDR3 DNA is TGTGCCAGCAGTTACAGGGACCGAGAAGAGAACACTGAAGCTTTCTTT.

This sequence joins TRBV4-1 and TRBJ1-1; D not resolved. The CDR3 has 17 residues. V lost 2 bases and J 2 bases, leaving 18 bases between the germline ends. Germline V lookup: CDR1 MGHRA, CDR2 YSYEKL. The CDR3 sequence: CASSQFPSALRNTEAFF. The CDR3 DNA reads TGCGCCAGCAGCCAATTTCCCTCGGCACTTCGAAACACTGAAGCTTTCTTT.